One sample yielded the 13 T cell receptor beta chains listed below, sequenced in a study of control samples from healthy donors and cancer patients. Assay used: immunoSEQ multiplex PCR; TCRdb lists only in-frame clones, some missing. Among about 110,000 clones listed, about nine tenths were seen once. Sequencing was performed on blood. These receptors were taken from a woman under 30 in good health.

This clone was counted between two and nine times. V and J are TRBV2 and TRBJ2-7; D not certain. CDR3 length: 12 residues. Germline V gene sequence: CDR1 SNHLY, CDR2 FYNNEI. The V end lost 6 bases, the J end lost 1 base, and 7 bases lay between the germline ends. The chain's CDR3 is CASRLGSYEQYF. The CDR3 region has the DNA TGTGCCAGCAGGCTCGGGTCCTACGAGCAGTACTTC.

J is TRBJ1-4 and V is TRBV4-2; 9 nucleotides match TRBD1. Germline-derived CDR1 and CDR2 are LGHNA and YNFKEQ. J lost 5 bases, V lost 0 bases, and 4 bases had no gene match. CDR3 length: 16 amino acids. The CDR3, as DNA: TGTGCCAGCAGCCAAGATAGGGGACAGGGAAATGAAAAACTGTTTTTT. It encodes CASSQDRGQGNEKLFF.

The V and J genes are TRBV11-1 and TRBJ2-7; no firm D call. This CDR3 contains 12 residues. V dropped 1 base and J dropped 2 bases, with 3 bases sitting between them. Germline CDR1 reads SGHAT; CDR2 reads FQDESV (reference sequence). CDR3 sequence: CASSLDAYEQYF. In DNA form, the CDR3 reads TGTGCCAGCAGCTTAGATGCCTACGAGCAGTACTTC.

The CDR3 DNA sequence: TGTGCCAGCAGCACGGGAGGTAACACTGAAGCTTTCTTT. Translated: CASSTGGNTEAFF. This chain links TRBV5-6 with TRBJ1-1; D uncertain. CDR3 length equals 13 residues. From germline, CDR1 is SGHDT and CDR2 YYEEEE. V lost 4 bases and J 2 bases, leaving 9 bases between the germline ends.

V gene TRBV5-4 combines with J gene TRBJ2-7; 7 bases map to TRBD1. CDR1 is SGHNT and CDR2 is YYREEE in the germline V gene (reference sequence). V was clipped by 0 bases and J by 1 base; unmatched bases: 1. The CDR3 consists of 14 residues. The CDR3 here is CASSLEQGSYEQYF. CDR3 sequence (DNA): TGTGCCAGCAGCTTGGAACAGGGGTCCTACGAGCAGTACTTC. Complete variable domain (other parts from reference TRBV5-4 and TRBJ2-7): ETGVTQSPTHLIKTRGQQVTLRCSSQSGHNTVSWYQQALGQGPQFIFQYYREEENGRGNFPPRFSGLQFPNYSSELNVNALELDDSALYLCASSLEQGSYEQYFGPGTRLTVT.

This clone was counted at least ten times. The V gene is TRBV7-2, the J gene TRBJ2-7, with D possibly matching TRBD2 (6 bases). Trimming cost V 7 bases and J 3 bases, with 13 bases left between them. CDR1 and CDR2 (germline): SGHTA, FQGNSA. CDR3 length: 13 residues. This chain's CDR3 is CASTISSGYEQYF. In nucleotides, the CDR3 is TGTGCCAGCACCATTAGTAGCGGCTACGAGCAGTACTTC.

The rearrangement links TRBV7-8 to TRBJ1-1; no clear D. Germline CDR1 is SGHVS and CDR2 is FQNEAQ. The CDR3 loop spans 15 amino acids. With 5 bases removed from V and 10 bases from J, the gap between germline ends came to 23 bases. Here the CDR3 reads CASSLLNYEFRGAFF. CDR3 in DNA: TGTGCCAGCAGCCTATTAAACTACGAGTTTCGGGGAGCTTTCTTT. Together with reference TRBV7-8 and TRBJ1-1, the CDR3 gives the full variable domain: GAGVSQSPRYKVAKRGQDVALRCDPISGHVSLFWYQQALGQGPEFLTYFQNEAQLDKSGLPSDRFFAERPEGSVSTLKIQRTQQEDSAVYLCASSLLNYEFRGAFFGQGTRLTVV.

Written as DNA, the CDR3 is TGTGCCAGCAGCCTTATAACAGATACGCAGTATTTT. Protein sequence: CASSLITDTQYF. V is TRBV5-5 and J is TRBJ2-3; the D is unclear. With 4 bases removed from V and 3 bases from J, the gap between germline ends came to 6 bases. CDR1 and CDR2 (germline): SGHKS, YYEKEE (reference sequence). The CDR3 totals 12 residues.

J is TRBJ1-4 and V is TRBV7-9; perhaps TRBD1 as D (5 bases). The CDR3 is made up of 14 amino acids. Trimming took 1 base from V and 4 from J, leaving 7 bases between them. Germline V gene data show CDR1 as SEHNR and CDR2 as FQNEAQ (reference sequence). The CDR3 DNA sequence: TGTGCCAGCAGCTTAGTCGGGGGTAATGAAAAACTGTTTTTT. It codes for CASSLVGGNEKLFF.

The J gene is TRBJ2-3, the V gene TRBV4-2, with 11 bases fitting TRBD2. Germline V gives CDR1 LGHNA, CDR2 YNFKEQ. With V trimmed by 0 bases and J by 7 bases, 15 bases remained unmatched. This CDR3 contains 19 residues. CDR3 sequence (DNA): TGTGCCAGCAGCCAAGAGGGGGTAAAACTAGCGGGGGCTTGGAATACGCAGTATTTT. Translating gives CASSQEGVKLAGAWNTQYF.

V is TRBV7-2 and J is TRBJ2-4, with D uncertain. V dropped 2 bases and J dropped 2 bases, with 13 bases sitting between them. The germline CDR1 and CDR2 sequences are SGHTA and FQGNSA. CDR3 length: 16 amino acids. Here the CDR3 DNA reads TGTGCCAGCAGCTTAAGGAGTTTCGGAACCAAAAACATTCAGTACTTC. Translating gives CASSLRSFGTKNIQYF.

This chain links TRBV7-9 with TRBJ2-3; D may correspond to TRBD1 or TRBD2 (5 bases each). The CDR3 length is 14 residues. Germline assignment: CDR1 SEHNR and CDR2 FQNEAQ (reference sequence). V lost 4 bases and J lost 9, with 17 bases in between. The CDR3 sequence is CASSSTGTAGTQYF. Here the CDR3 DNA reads TGTGCCAGCAGCTCCACCGGGACCGCTGGGACGCAGTATTTT. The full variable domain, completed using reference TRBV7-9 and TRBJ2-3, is DTGVSQNPRHKITKRGQNVTFRCDPISEHNRLYWYRQTLGQGPEFLTYFQNEAQLEKSRLLSDRFSAERPKGSFSTLEIQRTEQGDSAMYLCASSSTGTAGTQYFGPGTRLTVL.

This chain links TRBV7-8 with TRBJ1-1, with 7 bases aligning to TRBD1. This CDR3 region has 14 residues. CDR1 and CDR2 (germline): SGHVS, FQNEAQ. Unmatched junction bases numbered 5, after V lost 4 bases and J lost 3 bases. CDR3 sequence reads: CASSSTGVYTEAFF. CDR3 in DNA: TGTGCCAGCAGCTCCACAGGGGTTTACACTGAAGCTTTCTTT.